The source of this T cell receptor (beta chain) is a study of T cells in Graves' hyperthyroidism and ophthalmopathy. Researchers defined stable Graves' hyperthyroidism as no ophthalmopathy progression within 18 months. Regions amplified from RNA transcripts were the TCR beta CDR3 regions. A set of HTBI primers served as the primers for a first-round RT-PCR of the TCR CDR3. TCRdb itself ran the multiplex PCR reads through MiXCR, one entry per CDR3 protein. The repertoire includes some 350,000 distinct CDR3 sequences, 25% of them detected once, and more than 60% sits in the top ten. Study results and caveats: Ophthalmopathy and stable hyperthyroidism were separated by a 13 V-J model.

Germline V gene sequence: CDR1 MNHEY, CDR2 SMNVEV (reference sequence). Deletions cut 1 base from V and 3 bases from J, with 12 bases between. The CDR3 covers 15 residues. As for this clonotype: Its cognate antigen is unknown.

V and J are TRBV27 and TRBJ1-2; the D is unclear. Sequencing input: blood. This TCR derives from a middle-aged man with Graves' hyperthyroidism. The CDR3 reads CASSLWGGKDYGYTF. CDR3 DNA sequence: TGTGCCAGCAGTTTATGGGGAGGGAAGGACTATGGCTACACCTTC.